This entry describes one T cell receptor (beta chain). Antigen specificity is unknown. V was shortened by 3 bases and J by 10 bases, with 16 bases between the two germline ends. Germline values: CDR1 LNHDA, CDR2 SQIVND (reference sequence). The CDR3 spans 15 residues. This entry belongs to a study of cytomegalovirus exposure and HLA in healthy donors. Findings and caveats of the study: Among TCR beta chains of equal frequency, HLA-associated ones were more clonally expanded in a later analysis.

It was with 60 Vbeta and 13 Jbeta primers that the PCR ran. The method was immunoSEQ multiplex PCR; TCRdb's version includes in-frame clones alone and lacks a portion of them. This sample's table reports some 51,000 clones. The sequencing sample was made of PBMCs. The clonotype originates from a man aged 40-55 years in good health and CMV-seropositive. The rearrangement uses TRBV19 and TRBJ2-6; D is possibly TRBD2 (6 bases). The CDR3 DNA reads TGTGCCAGTAGTATTTCGCCTCTGGGGGGAAACGTCCTGACTTTC. Protein product: CASSISPLGGNVLTF. The full variable domain, rest sourced from reference TRBV19 and TRBJ2-6, is DGGITQSPKYLFRKEGQNVTLSCEQNLNHDAMYWYRQDPGQGLRLIYYSQIVNDFQKGDIAEGYSVSREKKESFPLTVTSAQKNPTAFYLCASSISPLGGNVLTFGAGSRLTVL.